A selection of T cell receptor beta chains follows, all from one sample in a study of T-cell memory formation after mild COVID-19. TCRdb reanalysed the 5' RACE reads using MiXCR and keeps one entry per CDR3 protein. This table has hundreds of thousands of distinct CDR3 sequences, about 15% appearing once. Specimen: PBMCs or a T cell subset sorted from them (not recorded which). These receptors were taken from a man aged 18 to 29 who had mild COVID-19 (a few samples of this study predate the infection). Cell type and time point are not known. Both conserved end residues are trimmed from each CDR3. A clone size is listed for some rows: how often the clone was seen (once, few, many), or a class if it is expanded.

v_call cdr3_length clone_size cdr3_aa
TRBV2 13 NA ASSGDRGVAYEQY
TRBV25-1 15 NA ASSDPDRGPNTGELF
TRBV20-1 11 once SARTSGNNEQF
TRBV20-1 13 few SARVGGDLGYEQY
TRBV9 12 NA ASSVEAGTDTQY
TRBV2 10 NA ASSESGGEQF
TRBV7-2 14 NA ASSLGGTSVGQPQH
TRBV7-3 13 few ASSRTGIQTDTQY
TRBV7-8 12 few ASSHGGGPDTQY
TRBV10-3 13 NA AISEPQRGQETQY
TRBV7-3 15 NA ASSLLGDGSSYNEQF
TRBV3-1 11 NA ASRLRGEETQY
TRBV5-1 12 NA ASSFAGENSPLH
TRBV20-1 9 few SAFGWDEQY
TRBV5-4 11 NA ASSLEVDYGYT
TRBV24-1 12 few ATSGKGAGETQY
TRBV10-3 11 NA ATGPTSTDTQY
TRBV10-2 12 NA ASSEDRVSPKLF
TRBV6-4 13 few ASSLRDPTYNEQF
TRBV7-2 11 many ASSFLPGDTQY
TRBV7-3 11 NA ASSLDGNYGYT
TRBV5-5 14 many ASSTRTPETQETQY
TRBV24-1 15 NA ATSDLSGLGAPDTQY
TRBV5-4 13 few ASSSTGGDTGELF
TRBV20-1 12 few SATPGQGTDTQY
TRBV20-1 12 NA SFQESRGNQPQH
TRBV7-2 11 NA ASSPRTGETQY
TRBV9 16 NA ASSERRIAGGLYNEQF
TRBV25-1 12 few ASSDPGASYEQY
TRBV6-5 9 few ASTAGTTQY
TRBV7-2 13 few ASSLALRGNTEAF